The 32 T cell receptor beta chains presented below share a single source sample, sequenced in a study of cytomegalovirus exposure and HLA in healthy donors. This table comes from immunoSEQ multiplex PCR, and its TCRdb copy is limited to in-frame clones, with some not included. The data contain 100,000 to 150,000 clones, roughly 86% of them seen just once; the ten biggest clones take up about 3%. Sequenced input: PBMCs. The receptors here all came from a young man in good health and CMV-seronegative.

V usage is TRBV7-2 and J usage is TRBJ1-5; perhaps TRBD1 as D (5 bases). The germline V gene has CDR1 SGHTA and CDR2 FQGNSA. Between the trimmed V and J ends, which lost 5 bases and 2 bases, there was a span of 13 bases. This CDR3 is built from 15 residues. The CDR3: CASSPTDIRNQPQHF. The CDR3 bases are TGTGCCAGCAGCCCGACAGATATCCGCAATCAGCCCCAGCATTTT.

This clone has a single count. This sequence joins TRBV7-6 and TRBJ1-1; TRBD1 is a possible D gene (6 bases). The CDR3 consists of 14 residues. CDR1 is SGHVS, CDR2 FNYEAQ, per germline. V was pared by 1 base and J by 3 bases, with 9 bases between. CDR3 DNA sequence: TGTGCCAGCAGCTTAGGAGGGGGGGACACTGAAGCTTTCTTT. Protein: CASSLGGGDTEAFF. Full variable domain (remainder filled in from reference TRBV7-6 and TRBJ1-1): GAGVSQSPRYKVTKRGQDVALRCDPISGHVSLYWYRQALGQGPEFLTYFNYEAQQDKSGLPNDRFSAERPEGSISTLTIQRTEQRDSAMYRCASSLGGGDTEAFFGQGTRLTVV.

The table lists this clone with a count of one. The chain links TRBV10-3 to TRBJ2-3; 8 bases line up with TRBD2. Germline CDR1 ENHRY, CDR2 SYGVKD. V was pared by 8 bases and J by 2 bases, with 6 bases of the junction left unmatched. This CDR3 is built from 14 residues. The CDR3 loop reads CAIREGLATDTQYF. The CDR3 DNA is TGTGCCATCCGGGAGGGGCTAGCCACAGATACGCAGTATTTT.

This clone showed up just a few times. The rearrangement joins TRBV6-5 to TRBJ2-2, with D perhaps TRBD1 (6 bases). With 7 bases removed from V and 6 bases from J, the gap between germline ends came to 12 bases. The CDR3 consists of 13 residues. The germline gives CDR1 MNHEY, CDR2 SVGAGI. DNA of the CDR3: TGTGCCAGCAACCACAGGGAAGCCGGGGAGCTGTTTTTT. It translates to CASNHREAGELFF.

V is TRBV13 and J is TRBJ2-1, with TRBD1 identical over 7 bases. Germline CDR1 PRHDT, CDR2 FYEKMQ (reference sequence). The CDR3 has 16 amino acids. Germline trimming cut 5 bases from V and 4 bases from J; bases unmatched to any gene: 11. CDR3 loop: CASSTPRRGKYNEQFF. The CDR3 bases are TGTGCCAGCAGCACTCCACGCAGGGGGAAGTACAATGAGCAGTTCTTC.

The gene calls are TRBV2 and TRBJ1-2, with D hard to call. Germline V lookup: CDR1 SNHLY, CDR2 FYNNEI. V lost 7 bases and J 1 base, leaving 13 bases between the germline ends. The CDR3 consists of 14 residues. CDR3 amino acids: CASIGFRNNYGYTF. The CDR3 DNA sequence: TGTGCCAGCATTGGTTTCAGGAATAACTATGGCTACACCTTC. Drawing the rest from reference TRBV2 and TRBJ1-2, the complete variable domain is EPEVTQTPSHQVTQMGQEVILRCVPISNHLYFYWYRQILGQKVEFLVSFYNNEISEKSEIFDDQFSVERPDGSNFTLKIRSTKLEDSAMYFCASIGFRNNYGYTFGSGTRLTVV.

The rearrangement joins TRBV4-2 to TRBJ1-2; D possibly corresponds to TRBD1 (5 bases). Germline CDR1 is LGHNA and CDR2 is YNFKEQ. V dropped 0 bases and J dropped 3 bases, with 14 bases sitting between them. The CDR3 extends over 16 amino acids. The CDR3 DNA reads TGTGCCAGCAGCCAAGATCTACGGGGCGGGGACTATGGCTACACCTTC. Translation gives CASSQDLRGGDYGYTF.

This sequence joins TRBV29-1 and TRBJ2-5; weak D call: TRBD2 (5 bases). V lost 5 bases, J lost 5 bases, and 18 bases lay in between. This CDR3 contains 14 residues. Per germline, CDR1 SQVTM and CDR2 ANQGSEA. This CDR3 is CSVTLTRVRETQYF. The CDR3, as DNA: TGCAGCGTTACCTTAACGAGGGTTCGCGAGACCCAGTACTTC.

The chain has TRBV29-1 and TRBJ2-3; 8 nucleotides align to TRBD2. Trimming removed 8 bases from V and 2 bases from J; junction bases left unmatched: 9. Germline V gene sequence: CDR1 SQVTM, CDR2 ANQGSEA. The CDR3 runs to 14 residues. CDR3 loop: CSYQAGVDTDTQYF. In DNA form, the CDR3 reads TGCAGCTACCAAGCGGGGGTTGACACAGATACGCAGTATTTT.

The chain uses TRBV2 and TRBJ2-1; tentatively, D is TRBD2 (6 bases). Germline V gene sequence: CDR1 SNHLY, CDR2 FYNNEI. The length of the CDR3 is 13 residues. Trimming took off 8 bases at V and 6 bases at J, with 14 bases between the two ends. DNA of the CDR3: TGTGCCAGCTCGGCAGGGAGGTCCAATGAGCAGTTCTTC. This sequence encodes CASSAGRSNEQFF.

The genes are TRBV5-1 and TRBJ2-7; 11 bases are shared with TRBD1. Germline trimming cut 0 bases from V and 0 bases from J; bases unmatched to any gene: 2. Looked up from germline, CDR1 is SGHRS and CDR2 is YFSETQ. The CDR3 sequence is 16 residues long. CDR3 residues: CASSLGTGGVSYEQYF. DNA for the CDR3: TGCGCCAGCAGCTTGGGGACAGGGGGCGTCTCCTACGAGCAGTACTTC.

This clone was seen a single time. The J gene is TRBJ1-2, the V gene TRBV5-1; D not certain. Trimming pared 4 bases from V and 6 bases from J, leaving 13 bases between. Germline CDR1 SGHRS, CDR2 YFSETQ. The CDR3 runs 13 residues. The CDR3 coding sequence is TGCGCCAGCAGCCTAGAGGGATTTAATGGCTACACCTTC. Protein: CASSLEGFNGYTF.

The rearrangement joins TRBV14 to TRBJ2-7, with D possibly being TRBD1 (5 bases). Germline V gene data show CDR1 as SGHDN and CDR2 as FVKESK. V was clipped by 5 bases and J by 11 bases, with 7 bases between them. The CDR3 is 9 residues long. For the CDR3, the DNA is TGTGCCAGCAGCATCAGGGAGTACTTC. Its translation is CASSIREYF.

The gene calls are TRBV19 and TRBJ1-4; D is undetermined. CDR3 size: 15 residues. Germline CDR1 and CDR2: LNHDA and SQIVND (reference sequence). Trimming took 4 bases from V and 8 from J, leaving 17 bases between them. CDR3 DNA sequence: TGTGCCAGTAGTACCCCCCGCAGGTTGAACGAAAAACTGTTTTTT. Residues: CASSTPRRLNEKLFF. Full variable domain (rest looked up from reference TRBV19 and TRBJ1-4): DGGITQSPKYLFRKEGQNVTLSCEQNLNHDAMYWYRQDPGQGLRLIYYSQIVNDFQKGDIAEGYSVSREKKESFPLTVTSAQKNPTAFYLCASSTPRRLNEKLFFGSGTQLSVL.

The gene calls are TRBV6-6 and TRBJ1-1; 9 nucleotides line up with TRBD1. This CDR3 has 14 residues. Per the germline V gene, CDR1 is MNHNY and CDR2 is SVGAGI (reference sequence). Trimming removed 4 bases from V and 1 base from J; junction bases left unmatched: 1. Written as DNA, the CDR3 is TGTGCCAGCAGTTTGGGACAGGGGAACACTGAAGCTTTCTTT. Encoded protein: CASSLGQGNTEAFF.

The J gene is TRBJ1-1, the V gene TRBV9, with a weak D call TRBD1 (6 bases). From germline, CDR1 is SGDLS and CDR2 YYNGEE. Trimming took off 4 bases at V and 0 bases at J, with 13 bases between the two ends. CDR3 length: 15 amino acids. CDR3 nucleotides: TGTGCCAGCAGCACATCGACAGGTTTGAACACTGAAGCTTTCTTT. It translates to CASSTSTGLNTEAFF. The variable domain in full, completed from reference TRBV9 and TRBJ1-1, reads DSGVTQTPKHLITATGQRVTLRCSPRSGDLSVYWYQQSLDQGLQFLIQYYNGEERAKGNILERFSAQQFPDLHSELNLSSLELGDSALYFCASSTSTGLNTEAFFGQGTRLTVV.

V is TRBV14 and J is TRBJ2-7, with TRBD2 as a possible D gene (6 bases). This CDR3 has 15 residues. Germline values: CDR1 SGHDN, CDR2 FVKESK. V lost 4 bases to trimming and J lost 3 bases, with 16 bases between them. CDR3 DNA sequence: TGTGCCAGCAGCCGGATGGAGGGCCTACGCTACGAGCAGTACTTC. Translation gives CASSRMEGLRYEQYF.

J is TRBJ1-2 and V is TRBV9, with TRBD1 matching over 8 bases. V gave up 0 bases and J gave up 2 bases; unmatched junction bases: 0. This CDR3 contains 14 residues. From germline, CDR1 is SGDLS and CDR2 YYNGEE. The CDR3 here is CASSVGDRNYGYTF. DNA for the CDR3: TGTGCCAGCAGCGTAGGGGACAGGAACTATGGCTACACCTTC.

There are a few counts of this clone. This sequence joins TRBV15 and TRBJ2-5, with D possibly TRBD1 on 6 matching bases. This CDR3 has 14 amino acids. Trimming stripped 5 bases from V and 5 bases from J, with 15 bases between. CDR1 is LNHNV and CDR2 is YYDKDF in the germline V gene (reference sequence). The CDR3 spells CATSRLQGSETQYF. The DNA of the CDR3 is TGTGCCACCAGCCGACTACAGGGTAGCGAGACCCAGTACTTC.

The table lists this clone with a count of one. Other DNA sequences within the sample encode an identical CDR3. The chain uses TRBV5-1 and TRBJ1-2, with D unresolved. V lost 7 bases and J lost 0, with 10 bases in between. Germline loops: CDR1 SGHRS, CDR2 YFSETQ. The CDR3 is 13 amino acids. Here the CDR3 DNA reads TGCGCCAGCTCCTTCGAGGCTAACTATGGCTACACCTTC. Its translation: CASSFEANYGYTF.

The genes are TRBV28 and TRBJ2-7; D call uncertain. The germline V gene encodes CDR1 MDHEN and CDR2 SYDVKM. Trimming removed 6 bases at V and 7 bases at J, with 10 bases between. CDR3 size: 11 residues. CDR3 residues: CASSAPNEQYF. The CDR3 DNA sequence: TGTGCCAGCAGCGCCCCTAATGAGCAGTACTTC.

This clone was observed once. The rearrangement links TRBV19 to TRBJ2-7, with 8 bases matching TRBD1. The CDR3 runs 15 residues. The V and J ends lost 4 bases and 7 bases, in that order; junction bases with no gene match: 12. Germline CDR1 and CDR2: LNHDA and SQIVND (reference sequence). CDR3 bases: TGTGCCAGTAGTACGGACAGGGTCAGAACGCGGGAGCAGTACTTC. This gives the protein CASSTDRVRTREQYF.

The chain employs TRBV7-9 and TRBJ2-7; 7 nucleotides align to TRBD1. The CDR3 has 14 residues. From germline, CDR1 is SEHNR and CDR2 FQNEAQ (reference sequence). V gave up 5 bases and J gave up 2 bases; unmatched junction bases: 6. CDR3 DNA sequence: TGTGCCAGCAGCGAACGGGACAGAACCTACGAGCAGTACTTC. Translated: CASSERDRTYEQYF.

V usage is TRBV7-9 and J usage is TRBJ2-5; 8 bases are shared with TRBD2. The germline V gene has CDR1 SEHNR and CDR2 FQNEAQ (reference sequence). The junction had 10 bases not matched to a gene; V was cut back by 5 bases and J by 14 bases. The CDR3 runs 12 residues. CDR3 DNA sequence: TGTGCCAGCAGCCACGGGGGGGCAGGGGAATACTTC. This sequence encodes CASSHGGAGEYF. The variable domain in full, with the rest retrieved from reference TRBV7-9 and TRBJ2-5, is DTGVSQNPRHKITKRGQNVTFRCDPISEHNRLYWYRQTLGQGPEFLTYFQNEAQLEKSRLLSDRFSAERPKGSFSTLEIQRTEQGDSAMYLCASSHGGAGEYFGPGTRLLVL.

The chain employs TRBV10-3 and TRBJ2-7; tentative D call: TRBD2 (5 bases). Germline V lookup: CDR1 ENHRY, CDR2 SYGVKD. Trimming took 2 bases from V and 6 from J, leaving 5 bases between them. The CDR3 length is 11 residues. This CDR3 reads CAISEEGEQYF. The CDR3 DNA sequence: TGTGCCATCAGTGAGGAGGGCGAGCAGTACTTC.

This rearrangement joins TRBV6-5 to TRBJ2-1; possible D gene TRBD1, 5 bases. The germline V gene encodes CDR1 MNHEY and CDR2 SVGAGI. Trimming stripped 5 bases from V and 7 bases from J, with 6 bases between. The CDR3 is 11 residues long. The CDR3 DNA reads TGTGCCAGCAGTCAGGGAAATGAGCAGTTCTTC. Its translation: CASSQGNEQFF.

On this clone itself: The junction shows a germline mismatch at one end, possibly a read error. This chain links TRBV7-7 with TRBJ2-1; maybe TRBD2 (6 bases). Germline CDR1 SSHAT, CDR2 FNYEAQ (reference sequence). The CDR3 consists of 14 residues. CDR3 residues: CASSPSLAPNEQFF. CDR3 nucleotides: TGTGCTAGCAGCCCCTCACTAGCCCCCAATGAGCAGTTCTTC.

V is TRBV10-3 and J is TRBJ1-6; D might be TRBD1 (6 bases). The length of the CDR3 is 14 residues. Germline V CDR1 and CDR2: ENHRY, SYGVKD. V lost 3 bases to trimming and J lost 6 bases, with 9 bases between them. The DNA for the CDR3 is TGTGCCATCAGTGAACCAGGGGCTAATTCACCCCTCCACTTT. Translating it yields CAISEPGANSPLHF.

This chain connects TRBV10-3 to TRBJ2-5, with D possibly TRBD1 on 5 matching bases. CDR3 length: 12 amino acids. V lost 2 bases and J 5 bases, leaving 6 bases between the germline ends. Germline values: CDR1 ENHRY, CDR2 SYGVKD. CDR3 nucleotides: TGTGCCATCAGTGAGGGGGCCGAGACCCAGTACTTC. It codes for CAISEGAETQYF.

The chain employs TRBV19 and TRBJ2-7, with a tentative D call TRBD2 (7 bases). V was pared by 8 bases and J by 0 bases, with 14 bases between. Germline V gene data show CDR1 as LNHDA and CDR2 as SQIVND (reference sequence). The CDR3 extends over 14 amino acids. The CDR3: CASPQGTNSYEQYF. Written as DNA, the CDR3 is TGTGCCAGTCCCCAGGGGACTAACTCCTACGAGCAGTACTTC.

The rearrangement links TRBV5-1 to TRBJ2-7; a possible D gene is TRBD1 (6 bases). CDR1 is SGHRS, CDR2 YFSETQ, per germline. V lost 4 bases and J 5 bases, leaving 16 bases between the germline ends. This CDR3 contains 14 residues. DNA of the CDR3: TGCGCCAGCAGCGATGAGGGGGTTTTCCACGAGCAGTACTTC. Amino acid sequence: CASSDEGVFHEQYF.

The gene calls are TRBV11-2 and TRBJ2-3; D might be TRBD2 (5 bases). The CDR3 has 15 amino acids. The germline gives CDR1 SGHAT, CDR2 FQNNGV. V was pared by 3 bases and J by 2 bases, with 12 bases between. The CDR3 reads CASSLLARATDTQYF. CDR3 sequence (DNA): TGTGCCAGCAGCTTGCTCGCGAGGGCCACAGATACGCAGTATTTT.